This T cell receptor (beta chain) originates from a study of blood T cell repertoires in COVID-19. Study information: Sites across the United States, Italy and Spain contributed samples from acute and convalescent COVID-19. From T cells, B-cell-depleted T cells, or PBMCs came the material, which was cDNA or gDNA.

Original data processing: Estimation of nucleated cell counts was performed using reference gene primer amplification. Repertoires were generated with immunoSEQ multiplex PCR, while TCRdb's copy carries only in-frame clones and drops some. That table furnishes V, J and clone size, whereas the DNA furnished D and trimming. The sample includes about 130,000 clones, 81% of them seen just once. V lost 3 bases and J 7 bases, leaving 16 bases between the germline ends. The CDR3 loop spans 13 amino acids. Germline V gene lookup returns CDR1 SQVTM and CDR2 ANQGSEA. Seattle patients were enrolled while actively infected and followed longitudinally.

The chain recombines TRBV29-1 with TRBJ2-7; a possible D gene is TRBD2 (6 bases). This TCR was sampled from a man aged 25-45 years with COVID-19, enrolled during active disease. Sequencing used peripheral blood. The CDR3 DNA reads TGCAGCGTTGAGGGGGGTTGGTCGAAAGAGCAGTACTTC. It is translated as CSVEGGWSKEQYF.